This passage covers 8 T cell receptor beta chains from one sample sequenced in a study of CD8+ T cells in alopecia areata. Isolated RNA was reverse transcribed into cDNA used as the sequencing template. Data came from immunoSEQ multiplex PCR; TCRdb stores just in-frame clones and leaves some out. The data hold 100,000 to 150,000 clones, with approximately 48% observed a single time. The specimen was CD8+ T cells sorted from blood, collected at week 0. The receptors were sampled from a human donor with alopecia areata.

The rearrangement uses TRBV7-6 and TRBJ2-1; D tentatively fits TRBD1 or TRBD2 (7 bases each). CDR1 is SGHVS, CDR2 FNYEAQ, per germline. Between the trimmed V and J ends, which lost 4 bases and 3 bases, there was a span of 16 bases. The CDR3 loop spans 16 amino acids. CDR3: CASSSVQGGLYNEQFF. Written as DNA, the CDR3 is TGTGCCAGCAGCTCGGTCCAGGGGGGGCTCTACAATGAGCAGTTCTTC.

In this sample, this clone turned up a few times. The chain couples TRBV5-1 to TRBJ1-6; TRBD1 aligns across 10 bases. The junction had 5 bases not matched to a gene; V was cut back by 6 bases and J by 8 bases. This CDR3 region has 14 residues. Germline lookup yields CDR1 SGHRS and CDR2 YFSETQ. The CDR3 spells CASNRGTGDSPLHF. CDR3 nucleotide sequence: TGCGCCAGCAATAGAGGGACAGGGGATTCACCCCTCCACTTT.

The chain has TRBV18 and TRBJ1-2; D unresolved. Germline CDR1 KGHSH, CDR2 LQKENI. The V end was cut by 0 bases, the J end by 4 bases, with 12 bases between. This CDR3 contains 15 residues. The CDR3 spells CASSPPGEHRYGYTF. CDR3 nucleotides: TGTGCCAGCTCACCACCGGGAGAACACCGCTATGGCTACACCTTC.

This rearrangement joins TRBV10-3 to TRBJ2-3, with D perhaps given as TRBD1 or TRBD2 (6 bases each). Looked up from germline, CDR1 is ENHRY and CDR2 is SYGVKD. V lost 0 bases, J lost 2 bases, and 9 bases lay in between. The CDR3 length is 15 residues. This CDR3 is CAISESEGDTDTQYF. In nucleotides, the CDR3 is TGTGCCATCAGTGAGTCGGAGGGGGACACAGATACGCAGTATTTT.

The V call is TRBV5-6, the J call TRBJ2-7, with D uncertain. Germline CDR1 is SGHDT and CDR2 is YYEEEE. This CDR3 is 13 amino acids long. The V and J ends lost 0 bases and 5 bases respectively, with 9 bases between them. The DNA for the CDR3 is TGTGCCAGCAGCTTGGGGGGTTCTGACGAGCAGTACTTC. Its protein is CASSLGGSDEQYF.

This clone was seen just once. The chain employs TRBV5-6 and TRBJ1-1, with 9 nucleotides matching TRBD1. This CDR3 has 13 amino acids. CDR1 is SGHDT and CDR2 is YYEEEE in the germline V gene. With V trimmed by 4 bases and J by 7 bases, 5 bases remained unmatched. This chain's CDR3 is CASSGDRAIEAFF. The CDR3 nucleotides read TGTGCCAGCAGCGGGGACAGGGCCATTGAAGCTTTCTTT.

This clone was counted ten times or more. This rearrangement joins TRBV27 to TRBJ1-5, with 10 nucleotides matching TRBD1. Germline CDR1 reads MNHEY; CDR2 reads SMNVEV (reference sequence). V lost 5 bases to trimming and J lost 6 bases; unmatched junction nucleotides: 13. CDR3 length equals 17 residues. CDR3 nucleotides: TGTGCCAGCAGTCCCCTCCATTCGGACAGGGGGACTCAGCCCCAGCATTTT. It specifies CASSPLHSDRGTQPQHF.

The chain's CDR3 is CSVLFGGQEQFF. The CDR3 nucleotides are TGCAGCGTCCTCTTCGGGGGCCAAGAGCAGTTCTTC. V gene TRBV29-1 combines with J gene TRBJ2-1; D is tentatively TRBD1 or TRBD2 (6 bases each). The CDR3 is made up of 12 amino acids. Trimming cost V 6 bases and J 10 bases, with 16 bases left between them. Germline CDR1 SQVTM, CDR2 ANQGSEA.